The table lists the clone carrying this TCR beta chain with a few counts. Its antigen is currently unknown. The data were taken from a study of cytomegalovirus exposure and HLA in healthy donors. Study-level points and caveats: TCR beta chains numbering some 160 were designated cytomegalovirus-associated. The classifier was said to identify cytomegalovirus status with high specificity and sensitivity. In vitro data verified three CMV-associated chains as specific for CMV antigens.

From the approximately 120-subject validation cohort, which was separate from the approximately 670-subject first cohort, the donors were drawn. Looked up from germline, CDR1 is SEHNR and CDR2 is FQNEAQ (reference sequence). V lost 5 bases to trimming and J lost 5 bases; unmatched junction nucleotides: 2. The CDR3 totals 13 residues. TCRdb's table, derived via immunoSEQ multiplex PCR, lists solely in-frame clones and lacks some. Here the sample spans about 56,000 clones, 90% to 95% being singletons. Input material: PBMCs. The TCR was taken from a woman between 18 and 29 years old in good health and CMV-seropositive. This chain links TRBV7-9 with TRBJ2-2, with TRBD1 identical over 7 bases. CDR3 nucleotides: TGTGCCAGCAGCACACAGGGGACCGGGGAGCTGTTTTTT. Amino acids: CASSTQGTGELFF.